This T cell receptor (beta chain) was captured by sequencing in a study of cytomegalovirus exposure and HLA in healthy donors (dated by TCRdb to about 2017). Concerning the study at large: A later analysis indicated that the roughly 120 validation repertoires were generated on the platform also employed for the 700 or so repertoires of the first cohort. Along with the roughly 670-subject first cohort, a separate validation cohort of over 90 different subjects was used. To predict cytomegalovirus infection status, the study brought together high-throughput TCR immunosequencing, statistical association of individual TCRs with disease status, and machine learning. The aim of the study was to test whether cataloging public T cell receptors could identify signatures of past pathogen exposure.

Donors formed part of the validation cohort, which comprised fewer than 150 subjects and was distinct from the first cohort of several hundred subjects. Receptor amplification or capture employed the immunoSEQ multiplex PCR assay. The original methods were these. A statistical classification framework was built for diagnosing cytomegalovirus status from the catalog of TCR beta chain sequences. What TCRdb holds here is the immuneACCESS table cut down to in-frame rearrangements. Part of the clones is not present; checked against another copy, under half of the missing clones reflect an unresolved V gene, and the others are unexplained. The DNA was the basis for D and trimming; V, J and clone size are from that table. The sample table records roughly 68,000 clones; around 96% of these occur just once. The ten largest clones represent roughly 5% of the sample. The full study reports these points: Of the cluster scores, 85% to 95% were above 0 in a later analysis, which found that TCRs clustered in the first cohort also tended to co-occur in the approximately 130 validation repertoires. Most TCR sequences were seen in very few donors, while some public TCRs were found in many individuals. Cytomegalovirus status was reported to be diagnosed by the classifier with high specificity and sensitivity in both the original and validation cohorts. In vitro tests confirmed that a few of the cytomegalovirus-associated TCR beta chains recognize cytomegalovirus antigens. According to the authors, the approach could potentially be generalized to other disease states and immunological phenotypes. A total of about 180 TCR beta chains were listed by the study as associated with cytomegalovirus. The validation cohort had no HLA typing available for a later analysis, so co-occurrence within that cohort was assessed over all 120 or so repertoires.

The trim is 5 bases for V and 12 bases for J, with a gap of 20 bases between the germline ends. Looking up the germline V gene (reference sequence) yields CDR1 LNHDA and CDR2 SQIVND. The CDR3 has 13 amino acids, counting the end cysteine and phenylalanine. The CDR3 DNA has 39 bases and is translated from base 1. A note on this clone: Which antigen it targets is not known. The sample holds no much larger clone one base away, and base qualities are not on file.

This chain joins TRBV19 to TRBJ2-7, with no reliable assignment of the D segment. The receptor was isolated from a woman aged 18-29 years in good health and CMV-seropositive. The sample was PBMCs. The DNA sequence follows: TGTGCCAGTAGTGTGGTGGTTGAAGCGCGACTGTACTTC. This yields the protein CASSVVVEARLYF. The full variable domain, with segments outside the CDR3 supplied by the reference TRBV19 and TRBJ2-7 proteins, appears as DGGITQSPKYLFRKEGQNVTLSCEQNLNHDAMYWYRQDPGQGLRLIYYSQIVNDFQKGDIAEGYSVSREKKESFPLTVTSAQKNPTAFYLCASSVVVEARLYFGPGTRLTVT.